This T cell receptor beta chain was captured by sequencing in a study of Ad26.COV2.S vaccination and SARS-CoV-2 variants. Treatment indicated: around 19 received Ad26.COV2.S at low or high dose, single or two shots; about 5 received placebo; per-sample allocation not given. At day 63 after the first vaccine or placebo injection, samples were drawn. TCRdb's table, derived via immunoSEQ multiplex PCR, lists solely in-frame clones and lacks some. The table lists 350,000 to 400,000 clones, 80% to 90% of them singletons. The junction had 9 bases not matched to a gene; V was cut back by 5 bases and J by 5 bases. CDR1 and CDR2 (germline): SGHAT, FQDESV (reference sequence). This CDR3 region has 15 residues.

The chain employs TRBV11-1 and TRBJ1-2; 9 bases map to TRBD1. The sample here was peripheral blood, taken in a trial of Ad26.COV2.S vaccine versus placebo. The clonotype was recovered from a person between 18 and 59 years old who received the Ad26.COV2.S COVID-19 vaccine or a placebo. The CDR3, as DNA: TGTGCCAGCAGCCCTACAGGGGGCGAGAGTTATGGCTACACCTTC. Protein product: CASSPTGGESYGYTF. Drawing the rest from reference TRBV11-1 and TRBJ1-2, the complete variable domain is EAEVAQSPRYKITEKSQAVAFWCDPISGHATLYWYRQILGQGPELLVQFQDESVVDDSQLPKDRFSAERLKGVDSTLKIQPAELGDSAMYLCASSPTGGESYGYTFGSGTRLTVV.